A single sample is the source of the 7 T cell receptor beta chains below, sequenced in a study of T-cell memory formation after mild COVID-19. TCRdb itself ran the 5' RACE reads through MiXCR, one entry per CDR3 protein. The sample records 200,000 to 300,000 distinct CDR3 sequences, around 15% being singletons. The sequenced sample was PBMCs or a T cell subset sorted from them (not recorded which). The receptors originated from a young man who had mild COVID-19 (a few samples of this study predate the infection). Cell type and time point are not known.

This clonotype occurred a few times. This chain connects TRBV20-1 to TRBJ1-5; D gene uncertain. The CDR3 is 14 residues long. V was pared by 3 bases and J by 0 bases, with 9 bases between. CDR1 DFQATT and CDR2 SNEGSKA come from the germline V gene (reference sequence). This CDR3 is CSASSRNSNQPQHF. The CDR3 region has the DNA TGCAGTGCTAGTTCACGGAATAGCAATCAGCCCCAGCATTTT.

The chain employs TRBV7-2 and TRBJ2-1; TRBD2 might be the D (7 bases). Germline V gives CDR1 SGHTA, CDR2 FQGNSA. Deletions cut 5 bases from V and 7 bases from J, with 12 bases between. This CDR3 has 13 amino acids. CDR3 in amino acids: CASSRGGGNEQFF. The CDR3, as DNA: TGTGCCAGCAGCCGGGGAGGGGGTAATGAGCAGTTCTTC.

This clonotype showed up just a few times. The chain combines TRBV29-1 with TRBJ2-1; 10 nucleotides line up with TRBD1. The V gene end was trimmed by 8 bases and the J gene end by 5 bases; junction bases not matched to a gene: 9. CDR1 and CDR2 from the germline V gene are SQVTM and ANQGSEA. The length of the CDR3 is 14 residues. In DNA, the CDR3 is TGCAGCTCCCGAGGGGACAGGGGCCACAATGAGCAGTTCTTC. Its translation: CSSRGDRGHNEQFF.

This clonotype appeared once. The chain is built from TRBV29-1 and TRBJ2-7, with a weak D call TRBD1 (5 bases). In germline, CDR1 is SQVTM, CDR2 ANQGSEA. This CDR3 comprises 13 residues. Deletions cut 2 bases from V and 3 bases from J, with 11 bases between. In DNA form, the CDR3 reads TGCAGCGTTGAACTACAGGATTTCTACGAGCAGTACTTC. Protein sequence: CSVELQDFYEQYF.

This clonotype was recorded a few times. This chain connects TRBV4-1 to TRBJ1-1, with unresolved D. Trimming cost V 0 bases and J 0 bases, with 11 bases left between them. The CDR3 is 16 residues long. Germline-derived CDR1 and CDR2 are MGHRA and YSYEKL. Written as DNA, the CDR3 is TGCGCCAGCAGCCAAGACGGGCCTACCTTGAACACTGAAGCTTTCTTT. Protein: CASSQDGPTLNTEAFF.

The chain uses TRBV6-5 and TRBJ1-2; D is unclear. V was trimmed by 4 bases and J by 5 bases, leaving 11 bases between them. CDR1 is MNHEY and CDR2 is SVGAGI in the germline V gene. The CDR3 runs to 13 residues. Written as DNA, the CDR3 is TGTGCCAGCAGTTCCCAACCTTGGTATGGCTACACCTTC. This sequence encodes CASSSQPWYGYTF.

There are a few counts of this clonotype. The chain links TRBV12-5 to TRBJ1-1; D is unclear. Trimming took 7 bases from V and 4 from J, leaving 13 bases between them. Germline V gene lookup returns CDR1 LGHNT and CDR2 FRNRAP. The CDR3 length is 13 residues. This CDR3 reads CASAIRGVTEAFF. The DNA for the CDR3 is TGTGCTAGTGCGATACGTGGGGTCACTGAAGCTTTCTTT.